The next 9 T cell receptor beta chains were all read from a single sample in a study of post-analysis software for immune sequencing data. Study-level points and caveats: TRBV5-6, TRBV5-1 and TRBV20-1 belonged to a set of roughly 5 TRBV segments that were more frequent in patients than controls.

No antigen is known for these receptors. Researchers reported that TCR beta cDNA libraries carried unique molecular identifiers. TCRdb passed the PCR reads through MiXCR, listing each CDR3 protein once. The data contain fewer than 900,000 distinct CDR3 sequences, 46% of them singletons. Sequences were obtained from blood. These receptors all stem from a girl between 5 and 17 years old with multiple sclerosis.

This clonotype came up a few times. The J gene is TRBJ2-7, the V gene TRBV5-1; no clear D gene. Per germline, CDR1 SGHRS and CDR2 YFSETQ. V was cut by 0 bases and J by 3 bases, with 10 bases left in between. The length of the CDR3 is 14 residues. DNA of the CDR3: TGCGCCAGCAGCTTGGAGTCTTTCGACTACGAGCAGTACTTC. It is translated as CASSLESFDYEQYF.

J is TRBJ2-6 and V is TRBV12-3 or TRBV12-4; 10 bases are shared with TRBD1. V trimming: 5 bases; J trimming: 0 bases; junction bases outside the gene matches: 13. CDR3 length: 20 residues. The CDR3 sequence: CASSPYRQGALHSGANVLTF. The CDR3 DNA sequence: TGTGCCAGCAGTCCCTACCGACAGGGGGCTTTACACTCTGGGGCCAACGTCCTGACTTTC.

The rearrangement links TRBV5-1 to TRBJ2-1, with TRBD2 matching over 10 bases. Germline CDR1 is SGHRS and CDR2 is YFSETQ. The J segment lost 8 bases and the V segment lost 5 bases, leaving 13 bases of the junction unmatched. CDR3 size: 16 residues. The DNA of the CDR3 is TGCGCCAGCAGGGATGGGCTAGCGGGAGTTATCGATGAGCAGTTCTTC. It encodes CASRDGLAGVIDEQFF.

The chain has TRBV5-1 and TRBJ2-1; TRBD2 matches at 9 bases. Unmatched junction bases numbered 4, after V lost 0 bases and J lost 3 bases. CDR1 and CDR2 from the germline V gene are SGHRS and YFSETQ. CDR3 length equals 16 residues. The CDR3 DNA follows: TGCGCCAGCAGCTTGGCCGCTAGCGGGGTCTACAATGAGCAGTTCTTC. This encodes CASSLAASGVYNEQFF. Using reference TRBV5-1 and TRBJ2-1 for the parts outside the CDR3, the full variable domain is KAGVTQTPRYLIKTRGQQVTLSCSPISGHRSVSWYQQTPGQGLQFLFEYFSETQRNKGNFPGRFSGRQFSNSRSEMNVSTLELGDSALYLCASSLAASGVYNEQFFGPGTRLTVL.

The CDR3 region is CASSPMEASPNYGYTF. The CDR3 DNA sequence: TGTGCCAGCAGCCCAATGGAGGCCAGCCCTAACTATGGCTACACCTTC. The chain has TRBV5-6 and TRBJ1-2; D unclear. V was pared by 4 bases and J by 0 bases, with 16 bases between. CDR3 size: 16 residues. Germline loops: CDR1 SGHDT, CDR2 YYEEEE.

V usage is TRBV7-2 and J usage is TRBJ1-2; D remains ambiguous. V lost 5 bases, J lost 4 bases, and 8 bases lay in between. This CDR3 region has 12 residues. Germline CDR1 is SGHTA and CDR2 is FQGNSA. The CDR3 bases are TGTGCCAGCAGCGAAGGGTCCTATGGCTACACCTTC. It specifies CASSEGSYGYTF.

This clonotype was picked up one time. The chain combines TRBV30 with TRBJ2-3, with a weak D call TRBD1 (6 bases). The germline CDR1 and CDR2 sequences are GTSNPN and SVGIG (reference sequence). The CDR3 totals 13 residues. V lost 8 bases to trimming and J lost 4 bases, with 16 bases between them. The CDR3 region is CAGSYGGPDTQYF. CDR3 DNA: TGTGCCGGCTCCTATGGGGGCCCAGATACGCAGTATTTT.

V gene TRBV7-8 combines with J gene TRBJ2-5, with a weak D call TRBD1 (5 bases). The assigned J gene may be wrong: the sequence end matches TRBJ2-7 better. Germline lookup yields CDR1 SGHVS and CDR2 FQNEAQ. There are 15 residues in the CDR3. The CDR3: CASSKGRFSSYEQYF. The CDR3 coding sequence is TGTGCCAGCAGCAAGGGGCGATTTAGCTCCTACGAGCAGTACTTC.

This clonotype has just a few counts. This chain's CDR3 is CASRGEGRDYEQYF. CDR3 coding DNA: TGTGCCAGCCGGGGGGAGGGCCGGGATTACGAGCAGTACTTC. The chain couples TRBV4-2 to TRBJ2-7, with 7 nucleotides matching TRBD2. Per the germline V gene, CDR1 is LGHNA and CDR2 is YNFKEQ. Unmatched junction bases numbered 11, after V lost 8 bases and J lost 4 bases. The CDR3 extends over 14 amino acids.